These 24 T cell receptor beta chains originate from one sample sequenced in a study of siplizumab effects on memory and regulatory T cells. TCRdb's copy holds only in-frame clones and misses some; the assay was immunoSEQ multiplex PCR. The sample lists over 80,000 clones, roughly 87% occurring once. Sequencing was done on a sample of Tregs sorted from blood. The origin of the receptors is a human donor in good health.

In its sample, this clone was seen a few times. The chain joins TRBV13 to TRBJ2-5; 14 bases match TRBD2. V lost 4 bases, J lost 5 bases, and 9 bases stayed unmatched. Germline CDR1 is PRHDT and CDR2 is FYEKMQ (reference sequence). This CDR3 comprises 17 residues. This CDR3 reads CASSSGTSGGRGETQYF. As DNA, the CDR3 is TGTGCCAGCAGCTCGGGGACTAGCGGGGGCCGAGGGGAGACCCAGTACTTC.

This chain connects TRBV29-1 to TRBJ1-2, with D maybe TRBD1 (6 bases). CDR1 is SQVTM, CDR2 ANQGSEA, per germline. V lost 4 bases to trimming and J lost 8 bases, with 11 bases between them. The length of the CDR3 is 11 residues. CDR3 DNA: TGCAGCGTTGGGGGGGCAGGCGGCTACACCTTC. It encodes CSVGGAGGYTF.

V gene TRBV7-9 combines with J gene TRBJ1-5, with no clear D. Trimming removed 3 bases from V and 1 base from J, with 4 bases in between. The CDR3 contains 13 residues. Germline CDR1 and CDR2: SEHNR and FQNEAQ (reference sequence). This chain's CDR3 is CASSFSSNQPQHF. In DNA, the CDR3 is TGTGCCAGCAGCTTCAGCAGCAATCAGCCCCAGCATTTT.

This chain links TRBV4-2 with TRBJ1-2; D may be TRBD1 (5 bases). The CDR3 loop spans 13 amino acids. From germline, CDR1 is LGHNA and CDR2 YNFKEQ. Trimming stripped 1 base from V and 7 bases from J, with 10 bases between. For the CDR3, the DNA is TGTGCCAGCAGCCAAGGGGGCTTGTCTGGCTACACCTTC. It specifies CASSQGGLSGYTF.

J is TRBJ1-2 and V is TRBV18, with unresolved D. The length of the CDR3 is 18 residues. The ends were cut back, 1 base at V and 8 bases at J, with 26 bases in the middle. Germline CDR1 reads KGHSH; CDR2 reads LQKENI. The CDR3 is CASSPRGAEFGDGSGYTF. CDR3 nucleotides: TGTGCCAGCTCACCACGTGGTGCGGAATTCGGGGATGGCTCGGGCTACACCTTC.

J is TRBJ1-1 and V is TRBV19, with D possibly matching TRBD1 (5 bases). Per the germline V gene, CDR1 is LNHDA and CDR2 is SQIVND (reference sequence). V lost 5 bases and J lost 3, with 13 bases in between. This CDR3 is built from 14 residues. The CDR3 loop reads CASSRRQQYTEAFF. CDR3 DNA sequence: TGTGCCAGTAGTCGTCGACAGCAGTACACTGAAGCTTTCTTT.

The chain has TRBV5-1 and TRBJ2-7, with 8 nucleotides matching TRBD1. The trim removed 0 bases at V and 2 bases at J, leaving 10 bases unmatched. Germline loops: CDR1 SGHRS, CDR2 YFSETQ. The CDR3 runs to 17 residues. CDR3 region: CASSLGEWTGRTYEQYF. The CDR3, as DNA: TGCGCCAGCAGCTTGGGGGAGTGGACAGGGAGGACCTACGAGCAGTACTTC. The full variable domain, rest sourced from reference TRBV5-1 and TRBJ2-7, is KAGVTQTPRYLIKTRGQQVTLSCSPISGHRSVSWYQQTPGQGLQFLFEYFSETQRNKGNFPGRFSGRQFSNSRSEMNVSTLELGDSALYLCASSLGEWTGRTYEQYFGPGTRLTVT.

This sequence joins TRBV5-1 and TRBJ1-1, with D uncertain. There are 13 residues in the CDR3. Germline V gene sequence: CDR1 SGHRS, CDR2 YFSETQ. V lost 2 bases and J lost 4, with 9 bases in between. CDR3 amino acids: CASSFSRGTEAFF. CDR3 sequence (DNA): TGCGCCAGCAGCTTTAGTCGGGGCACTGAAGCTTTCTTT.

The V gene is TRBV11-3, the J gene TRBJ2-1; 14 bases agree with TRBD2. This CDR3 has 19 amino acids. With 2 bases clipped from V and 4 bases from J, the junction kept 10 bases outside the gene matches. CDR1 and CDR2 (germline): SGHNT, YENEEA. Written as DNA, the CDR3 is TGTGCCAGCAGCTTAATGTGGTGGACTAGCGGGGGGCGGTACAATGAGCAGTTCTTC. Residues: CASSLMWWTSGGRYNEQFF.

The V and J genes are TRBV30 and TRBJ2-3; D unclear. The CDR3 length is 11 residues. Germline V gives CDR1 GTSNPN, CDR2 SVGIG (reference sequence). Trimming shortened V by 4 bases and J by 9 bases, and 11 bases separated the two germline ends. CDR3 amino acids: CAWNGGATQYF. The CDR3 nucleotides read TGTGCCTGGAATGGCGGAGCCACGCAGTATTTT.

The chain is built from TRBV18 and TRBJ2-7, with 7 bases fitting TRBD1. V lost 5 bases, J lost 3 bases, and 4 bases stayed unmatched. Per the germline V gene, CDR1 is KGHSH and CDR2 is LQKENI. This CDR3 has 13 amino acids. The CDR3 region has the DNA TGTGCCAGCTCAATTGCAGGGGGCTACGAGCAGTACTTC. Translated: CASSIAGGYEQYF.

The V and J genes are TRBV19 and TRBJ2-7; no reliable D call. Trimming removed 3 bases at V and 3 bases at J, with 18 bases between. This CDR3 spans 16 amino acids. From germline, CDR1 is LNHDA and CDR2 SQIVND (reference sequence). The CDR3 coding sequence is TGTGCCAGTAGTATCCGTACGGGTTCAACCTACTACGAGCAGTACTTC. Translated: CASSIRTGSTYYEQYF.

The chain recombines TRBV5-4 with TRBJ2-1; 14 positions agree with TRBD2. CDR3 length equals 15 residues. Germline V gene data show CDR1 as SGHNT and CDR2 as YYREEE (reference sequence). V shed 4 bases, J shed 4 bases, and the junction held 1 base outside the gene matches. The CDR3 region is CASSRTSGGYNEQFF. CDR3 coding DNA: TGTGCCAGCAGCCGGACTAGCGGGGGGTACAATGAGCAGTTCTTC.

V usage is TRBV20-1 and J usage is TRBJ2-7; no firm D call. The CDR3 runs 11 residues. Germline lookup yields CDR1 DFQATT and CDR2 SNEGSKA (reference sequence). Trimming pared 3 bases from V and 3 bases from J, leaving 6 bases between. The CDR3 nucleotides read TGCAGTGCTAGTTCGTACTACGAGCAGTACTTC. This sequence encodes CSASSYYEQYF.

This chain uses TRBV11-1 with TRBJ1-1; TRBD1 matches 11 bases. Per the germline V gene, CDR1 is SGHAT and CDR2 is FQDESV (reference sequence). This CDR3 spans 17 amino acids. V shed 5 bases, J shed 4 bases, and the junction held 12 bases outside the gene matches. CDR3 bases: TGTGCCAGCAGCCGACTCGGACAGGGGGCGCGTAGCACTGAAGCTTTCTTT. Translating gives CASSRLGQGARSTEAFF. The full variable domain, its missing parts supplied by reference TRBV11-1 and TRBJ1-1, is EAEVAQSPRYKITEKSQAVAFWCDPISGHATLYWYRQILGQGPELLVQFQDESVVDDSQLPKDRFSAERLKGVDSTLKIQPAELGDSAMYLCASSRLGQGARSTEAFFGQGTRLTVV.

The CDR3 here is CASSSPGTGSYEQYF. CDR3 nucleotides: TGTGCCAGTAGTTCACCCGGGACGGGCTCCTACGAGCAGTACTTC. The chain employs TRBV19 and TRBJ2-7; TRBD1 or TRBD2 may be the D gene (5 bases each). Germline CDR1 reads LNHDA; CDR2 reads SQIVND (reference sequence). The CDR3 extends over 15 amino acids. Trimming took 5 bases from V and 0 from J, leaving 14 bases between them.

This clone was seen a few times. V gene TRBV28 combines with J gene TRBJ1-2, with unresolved D. The germline V gene encodes CDR1 MDHEN and CDR2 SYDVKM. The CDR3 runs to 11 residues. The ends were cut back, 5 bases at V and 8 bases at J, with 9 bases in the middle. CDR3 nucleotide sequence: TGTGCCAGCAGTCGTGTTCGCGGCTACACCTTC. Amino acid sequence: CASSRVRGYTF.

The chain couples TRBV10-3 to TRBJ1-2; the D gene is possibly TRBD1 (5 bases). Germline values: CDR1 ENHRY, CDR2 SYGVKD. This CDR3 region has 14 residues. Trimming left V 4 bases short and J 4 bases short, with 13 bases between. The CDR3 region is CAISGLVGVYGYTF. As DNA, the CDR3 is TGTGCCATCAGTGGGCTGGTAGGGGTCTATGGCTACACCTTC.

This chain links TRBV6-5 with TRBJ1-4; unclear D gene. The length of the CDR3 is 14 residues. The germline V and J ends were trimmed by 5 bases and 0 bases, with 7 bases remaining between them. Germline V lookup: CDR1 MNHEY, CDR2 SVGAGI. The CDR3 DNA reads as TGTGCCAGCAGTCGTGGGGCAACTAATGAAAAACTGTTTTTT. As protein: CASSRGATNEKLFF.

The chain employs TRBV19 and TRBJ2-5; D is undetermined. The CDR3 length is 14 residues. V lost 6 bases and J 5 bases, leaving 16 bases between the germline ends. Germline CDR1 LNHDA, CDR2 SQIVND (reference sequence). The CDR3 region is CASRSNQVSETQYF. The DNA of the CDR3 is TGTGCCAGTAGGAGTAATCAGGTTAGCGAGACCCAGTACTTC.

The chain couples TRBV7-9 to TRBJ2-1, with D possibly matching TRBD2 (5 bases). Looked up from germline, CDR1 is SEHNR and CDR2 is FQNEAQ (reference sequence). The length of the CDR3 is 15 residues. Deletions cut 0 bases from V and 0 bases from J, with 6 bases between. The CDR3 bases are TGTGCCAGCAGCTTAGCGGGGAGCTCCTACAATGAGCAGTTCTTC. It yields the protein CASSLAGSSYNEQFF.

The chain employs TRBV7-2 and TRBJ1-5; TRBD1 matches at 8 bases. Unmatched junction bases numbered 4, after V lost 0 bases and J lost 9 bases. CDR3 size: 14 residues. Germline CDR1 reads SGHTA; CDR2 reads FQGNSA. CDR3 loop: CASSLATGERPQHF. The CDR3, as DNA: TGTGCCAGCAGCTTAGCGACAGGGGAGCGGCCCCAGCATTTT.

The J gene is TRBJ2-5, the V gene TRBV5-1; D may be TRBD1 or TRBD2 (6 bases each). Trimming shortened V by 6 bases and J by 0 bases, and 15 bases separated the two germline ends. The germline V gene encodes CDR1 SGHRS and CDR2 YFSETQ. The CDR3 length is 15 residues. CDR3 loop: CASTDAGQHQETQYF. DNA for the CDR3: TGCGCCAGCACCGATGCGGGACAACACCAAGAGACCCAGTACTTC.

The V and J genes are TRBV11-2 and TRBJ2-2; D is possibly TRBD1 (6 bases). Trimming took 3 bases from V and 9 from J, leaving 11 bases between them. The CDR3 has 13 amino acids. CDR1 and CDR2 from the germline V gene are SGHAT and FQNNGV. CDR3 amino acids: CASSLVGAWELFF. The CDR3 DNA sequence: TGTGCCAGCAGCTTGGTGGGGGCCTGGGAGCTGTTTTTT.